These 26 T cell receptor beta chains share one sample of origin, sequenced in a study of early T cells in non-severe SARS-CoV-2 infection (dated by TCRdb to about 2021). Preparation of the library involved 5' RACE. The instrument given in TCRdb is NextSeq 500. TCRdb reprocessing: public reads trimmed at Q25 with fastp, clones called with MiXCR, in-frame beta chains kept. Rows with one shared CDR3 protein collapse into an entry with the most common genes and DNA. The sample table contains under 85,000 distinct CDR3 sequences; only one count was recorded for about 15% of them. The leading ten clones occupy approximately 4% of the sample. This specimen was whole blood, taken at baseline. Every receptor here comes from an adult who was a healthcare worker with PCR-confirmed SARS-CoV-2 infection or an uninfected control (not recorded which).

This clonotype was seen more than once but under ten times. One end of the junction varies from germline; a read error may be responsible. The rearrangement links TRBV7-3 to TRBJ2-5; D is uncertain. The CDR3 loop spans 9 amino acids. CDR1 and CDR2 from the germline V gene are SGHTA and FQGTGA. The CDR3 DNA follows: TGTGCCAGCAGCTCCCCCGAACGCTTC. Translated, it gives CASSSPERF.

This rearrangement joins TRBV19 to TRBJ2-7; 14 positions agree with TRBD2. The germline gives CDR1 LNHDA, CDR2 SQIVND (reference sequence). J lost 5 bases, V lost 5 bases, and 5 bases had no gene match. This CDR3 has 15 amino acids. In DNA form, the CDR3 reads TGTGCCAGTAGTGGGACTAGCGGGAGCTTCCACGAGCAGTACTTC. Its translation: CASSGTSGSFHEQYF.

The gene calls are TRBV5-1 and TRBJ2-3, with 9 bases aligning to TRBD2. The CDR3 covers 16 residues. V lost 1 base and J lost 6; bases outside the gene matches: 9. Germline V gene data show CDR1 as SGHRS and CDR2 as YFSETQ. CDR3 DNA: TGCGCCAGCAGCTTGCCCCTAGCGGGACAGCTCGATACGCAGTATTTT. Protein sequence: CASSLPLAGQLDTQYF.

This clonotype was found many times. The chain employs TRBV29-1 and TRBJ2-7; unclear D gene. Trimming took 1 base from V and 3 from J, leaving 4 bases between them. The CDR3 length is 11 residues. Germline V CDR1 and CDR2: SQVTM, ANQGSEA. CDR3 region: CSVEVLYEQYF. CDR3 bases: TGCAGCGTTGAAGTCCTCTACGAGCAGTACTTC.

This clonotype was recorded at least ten times. The CDR3 sequence is CASSQGYLTWDEQYF. Written as DNA, the CDR3 is TGTGCCAGCAGCCAAGGCTACCTCACCTGGGACGAGCAGTACTTC. This rearrangement joins TRBV3-1 to TRBJ2-7; no clear D gene. CDR1 is LGHDT, CDR2 YNNKEL, per germline (reference sequence). Trimming removed 1 base at V and 5 bases at J, with 15 bases between. The CDR3 length is 15 residues.

The rearrangement uses TRBV29-1 and TRBJ2-1, with TRBD2 identical over 8 bases. This CDR3 region has 14 residues. The V gene end was trimmed by 6 bases and the J gene end by 8 bases; junction bases not matched to a gene: 12. Germline V gene lookup returns CDR1 SQVTM and CDR2 ANQGSEA. CDR3 region: CSVTRAGGWYEQFF. DNA for the CDR3: TGCAGCGTGACACGGGCGGGAGGCTGGTATGAGCAGTTCTTC.

This clonotype was picked up a small number of times. The V gene is TRBV28, the J gene TRBJ2-5, with D unclear. Germline lookup yields CDR1 MDHEN and CDR2 SYDVKM. The CDR3 consists of 12 residues. V was clipped by 5 bases and J by 9 bases, with 13 bases between them. The CDR3 sequence is CASSPIGRPQYF. CDR3 DNA sequence: TGTGCCAGCAGTCCCATAGGGCGCCCCCAGTACTTC.

A few counts support this clonotype. V is TRBV5-6 and J is TRBJ2-5; no clear D gene. V was shortened by 1 base and J by 1 base, with 8 bases between the two germline ends. The germline CDR1 and CDR2 sequences are SGHDT and YYEEEE. The length of the CDR3 is 14 residues. CDR3 bases: TGTGCCAGCAGCTTGCCAGACTCCCAAGAGACCCAGTACTTC. Translated: CASSLPDSQETQYF.

The chain has TRBV7-3 and TRBJ1-1; 7 bases agree with TRBD1. CDR1 is SGHTA, CDR2 FQGTGA, per germline. There are 13 residues in the CDR3. The V gene end was trimmed by 5 bases and the J gene end by 3 bases; junction bases not matched to a gene: 3. The CDR3 loop is CASSTDRDTEAFF. DNA of the CDR3: TGTGCCAGCAGCACAGACAGGGACACTGAAGCTTTCTTT.

The chain uses TRBV7-9 and TRBJ1-1; D might be TRBD1 (5 bases). Trimming stripped 1 base from V and 5 bases from J, with 14 bases between. The CDR3 has 15 residues. The germline CDR1 and CDR2 sequences are SEHNR and FQNEAQ (reference sequence). CDR3 protein: CASSLVGGAGTEAFF. The CDR3 DNA sequence: TGTGCCAGCAGCTTAGTCGGAGGGGCAGGGACTGAAGCTTTCTTT.

This clonotype was seen repeatedly, ten times or more. This chain joins TRBV28 and TRBJ2-7; perhaps D is TRBD1 or TRBD2 (7 bases each). Trimming took off 4 bases at V and 3 bases at J, with 16 bases between the two ends. Germline CDR1 reads MDHEN; CDR2 reads SYDVKM. The CDR3 totals 15 residues. DNA of the CDR3: TGTGCCAGCAGTTCCCCAGGGGGGGCAGGCTACGAGCAGTACTTC. It encodes CASSSPGGAGYEQYF.

The CDR3 DNA follows: TGTGCCATCAGAATGGCGGGGGGGGTCTCCTACGAGCAGTACTTC. Translating it yields CAIRMAGGVSYEQYF. V usage is TRBV10-3 and J usage is TRBJ2-7, with 9 bases that match TRBD2. The J segment lost 0 bases and the V segment lost 6 bases, leaving 6 bases of the junction unmatched. The CDR3 sequence is 15 residues long. Germline CDR1 reads ENHRY; CDR2 reads SYGVKD.

This clonotype has at least ten counts. The rearrangement uses TRBV28 and TRBJ2-1; 9 nucleotides align to TRBD2. The CDR3 extends over 16 amino acids. Germline V gene data show CDR1 as MDHEN and CDR2 as SYDVKM. The ends lost 2 bases at V and 2 bases at J; junction bases unmatched: 4. The chain's CDR3 is CASSLLIAGAYNEQFF. In DNA form, the CDR3 reads TGTGCCAGCAGTTTACTGATAGCGGGAGCCTACAATGAGCAGTTCTTC.

This sequence joins TRBV20-1 and TRBJ2-1, with 8 bases lining up with TRBD2. Germline V gives CDR1 DFQATT, CDR2 SNEGSKA (reference sequence). This CDR3 contains 14 residues. The V gene end was trimmed by 5 bases and the J gene end by 6 bases; junction bases not matched to a gene: 9. The CDR3 loop is CSAPKGLASNEQFF. For the CDR3, the DNA is TGCAGTGCTCCGAAAGGACTAGCTAGCAATGAGCAGTTCTTC.

This clonotype turned up a few times. The chain uses TRBV5-1 and TRBJ2-5, with 7 nucleotides matching TRBD1. Germline-derived CDR1 and CDR2 are SGHRS and YFSETQ. V dropped 6 bases and J dropped 3; count of bases not matched to a gene: 11. The CDR3 length is 15 residues. The CDR3: CASTPGNDREETQYF. The DNA of the CDR3 is TGCGCCAGCACCCCAGGGAATGACAGGGAAGAGACCCAGTACTTC.

This clonotype came up a few times. CDR3 sequence: CASTPGQGSYGYTF. As DNA, the CDR3 is TGTGCCAGTACCCCGGGGCAGGGCTCCTATGGCTACACCTTC. The rearrangement joins TRBV19 to TRBJ1-2, with D possibly TRBD1 on 5 matching bases. The germline V and J ends were trimmed by 7 bases and 4 bases, with 16 bases remaining between them. The CDR3 contains 14 residues. The germline V gene has CDR1 LNHDA and CDR2 SQIVND (reference sequence).

This clonotype was observed at least ten times. The chain couples TRBV28 to TRBJ2-5; D uncertain. The germline gives CDR1 MDHEN, CDR2 SYDVKM. The V gene lost 4 bases and the J gene lost 5 bases, with 8 bases spanning the gap. The CDR3 loop spans 12 amino acids. This CDR3 is CASSSPPETQYF. CDR3 bases: TGTGCCAGCAGTTCCCCTCCCGAGACCCAGTACTTC. The whole variable domain, filled in from reference TRBV28 and TRBJ2-5, reads DVKVTQSSRYLVKRTGEKVFLECVQDMDHENMFWYRQDPGLGLRLIYFSYDVKMKEKGDIPEGYSVSREKKERFSLILESASTNQTSMYLCASSSPPETQYFGPGTRLLVL.

At least ten counts were recorded for this clonotype. V usage is TRBV9 and J usage is TRBJ2-3, with 11 positions matching TRBD1. The CDR3 totals 15 residues. Looked up from germline, CDR1 is SGDLS and CDR2 is YYNGEE. The V gene end was trimmed by 7 bases and the J gene end by 5 bases; junction bases not matched to a gene: 9. The CDR3 DNA sequence: TGTGCCAGCGCTTGGGGACAGGGGGTTGAAGATACGCAGTATTTT. Translated, it gives CASAWGQGVEDTQYF.

The table lists this clonotype with many counts. The V gene is TRBV18, the J gene TRBJ2-1; 10 nucleotides match TRBD2. CDR3 length equals 15 residues. Germline loops: CDR1 KGHSH, CDR2 LQKENI. V shed 5 bases and J 4 bases; nucleotides not matched to a gene: 5. The CDR3 DNA reads as TGTGCCAGCTCAGTACTAGCGGGACCTTACAATGAGCAGTTCTTC. It encodes CASSVLAGPYNEQFF.

This clonotype was observed a handful of times. This rearrangement joins TRBV27 to TRBJ2-5; D may be TRBD1 (6 bases). The V and J ends lost 8 bases and 5 bases respectively, with 21 bases between them. The CDR3 spans 15 residues. Germline V gene data show CDR1 as MNHEY and CDR2 as SMNVEV (reference sequence). The CDR3 DNA sequence: TGTGCCAGCTCACTTACTCAGGGGCTCGGGGAGACCCAGTACTTC. This translates into CASSLTQGLGETQYF.

This clonotype has ten or more counts. The genes are TRBV2 and TRBJ1-2; D unresolved. The CDR3 covers 13 residues. V was pared by 3 bases and J by 1 base, with 6 bases between. Germline CDR1 reads SNHLY; CDR2 reads FYNNEI. CDR3 region: CASSDAGNYGYTF. In nucleotides, the CDR3 is TGTGCCAGCAGTGATGCCGGTAACTATGGCTACACCTTC.

Ten or more counts support this clonotype. The chain links TRBV7-9 to TRBJ1-1; no clear D. CDR1 is SEHNR, CDR2 FQNEAQ, per germline (reference sequence). V lost 2 bases to trimming and J lost 6 bases, with 7 bases between them. The CDR3 runs 12 residues. This chain's CDR3 is CASSLSVSEAFF. CDR3 nucleotides: TGTGCCAGCAGCTTATCCGTGTCTGAAGCTTTCTTT.

This clonotype came up a few times. The CDR3 DNA reads TGTGCCAGCATTGGGGAGGGGAATGAGCAGTTCTTC. It codes for CASIGEGNEQFF. V usage is TRBV6-1 and J usage is TRBJ2-1; TRBD2 agrees at 7 bases. J lost 7 bases, V lost 7 bases, and 4 bases had no gene match. Germline lookup yields CDR1 MNHNS and CDR2 SASEGT. The CDR3 consists of 12 residues.

V gene TRBV20-1 combines with J gene TRBJ1-4; 8 positions agree with TRBD1. After removal of 1 base from V and 13 bases from J, the junction contained 5 bases not matched to a gene. Germline V gene data show CDR1 as DFQATT and CDR2 as SNEGSKA (reference sequence). The CDR3 is made up of 12 amino acids. The chain's CDR3 is CSARVGQGALFF. DNA of the CDR3: TGCAGTGCTAGAGTAGGACAGGGAGCACTGTTTTTT.

This clonotype turned up a few times. J is TRBJ1-2 and V is TRBV7-2, with D possibly matching TRBD1 (5 bases). Germline V gives CDR1 SGHTA, CDR2 FQGNSA. This CDR3 is 14 amino acids long. V was trimmed by 5 bases and J by 4 bases, leaving 14 bases between them. This CDR3 is CASSPLQGAYGYTF. The CDR3 nucleotides read TGTGCCAGCAGCCCCCTCCAGGGAGCCTATGGCTACACCTTC.

Many counts were recorded for this clonotype. V gene TRBV5-1 combines with J gene TRBJ2-7; D is ambiguous. The CDR3 runs to 15 residues. In germline, CDR1 is SGHRS, CDR2 YFSETQ. The V end lost 1 base, the J end lost 2 bases, and 13 bases lay between the germline ends. CDR3 region: CASSLYLEGTYEQYF. DNA for the CDR3: TGCGCCAGCAGCTTGTACCTAGAAGGAACCTACGAGCAGTACTTC.